This T cell receptor (beta chain) was sequenced during a study of vaccination effects on CD4 cells after COVID-19. Study observations and caveats: Within healthy vaccinees, only 1 of 255 vaccine-induced clones displayed cross-reactivity with common cold coronaviruses.

Before sequencing took place, the ViraFEST assay used viral peptide pools to expand antigen-specific CD4+ T cells. When more than 9 days of culture had elapsed, CD4+ T cells were isolated. Testing of the vaccine recipients showed negative nucleocapsid antibodies and no prior SARS-CoV-2 infection. Profiled with immunoSEQ multiplex PCR; TCRdb holds only in-frame clones, not every one. The sample gives more than 30,000 clones, about 60% of which show up once; approximately 15% is in the top ten. A remark on this clone: Its antigen is unknown.

This sequence was found in a human donor who received a COVID-19 vaccine. Specimen: CD4+ T cells from PBMCs cultured with HCoV-OC43 spike peptides, collected before COVID-19 vaccination. Subset of the sample: HCoV-OC43 spike overlapping peptide pool stimulation.

This chain's CDR3 is CASSAYRGGGYTF. CDR3 nucleotide sequence: TGTGCCAGCAGCGCCTACAGGGGGGGAGGCTACACCTTC. The chain has TRBV5-5 and TRBJ1-2, with TRBD1 identical over 8 bases. The CDR3 spans 13 residues. CDR1 SGHKS and CDR2 YYEKEE come from the germline V gene (reference sequence). V gave up 4 bases and J gave up 8 bases; unmatched junction bases: 7. The entire variable domain, with the rest obtained from reference TRBV5-5 and TRBJ1-2, is as follows: DAGVTQSPTHLIKTRGQQVTLRCSPISGHKSVSWYQQVLGQGPQFIFQYYEKEERGRGNFPDRFSARQFPNYSSELNVNALLLGDSALYLCASSAYRGGGYTFGSGTRLTVV.